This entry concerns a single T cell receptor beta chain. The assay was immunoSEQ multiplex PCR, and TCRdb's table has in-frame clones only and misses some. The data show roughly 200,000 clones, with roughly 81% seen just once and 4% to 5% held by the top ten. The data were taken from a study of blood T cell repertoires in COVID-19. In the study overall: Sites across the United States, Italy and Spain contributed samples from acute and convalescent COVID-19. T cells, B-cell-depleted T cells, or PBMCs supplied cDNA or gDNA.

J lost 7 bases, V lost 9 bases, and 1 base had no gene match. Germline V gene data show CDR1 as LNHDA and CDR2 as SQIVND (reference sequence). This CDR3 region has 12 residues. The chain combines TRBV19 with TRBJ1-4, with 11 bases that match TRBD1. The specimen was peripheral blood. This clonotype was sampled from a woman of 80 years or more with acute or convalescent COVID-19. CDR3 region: CASGTGGEKLFF. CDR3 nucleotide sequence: TGTGCCAGCGGGACAGGGGGTGAAAAACTGTTTTTT. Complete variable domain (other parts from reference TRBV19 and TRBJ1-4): DGGITQSPKYLFRKEGQNVTLSCEQNLNHDAMYWYRQDPGQGLRLIYYSQIVNDFQKGDIAEGYSVSREKKESFPLTVTSAQKNPTAFYLCASGTGGEKLFFGSGTQLSVL.